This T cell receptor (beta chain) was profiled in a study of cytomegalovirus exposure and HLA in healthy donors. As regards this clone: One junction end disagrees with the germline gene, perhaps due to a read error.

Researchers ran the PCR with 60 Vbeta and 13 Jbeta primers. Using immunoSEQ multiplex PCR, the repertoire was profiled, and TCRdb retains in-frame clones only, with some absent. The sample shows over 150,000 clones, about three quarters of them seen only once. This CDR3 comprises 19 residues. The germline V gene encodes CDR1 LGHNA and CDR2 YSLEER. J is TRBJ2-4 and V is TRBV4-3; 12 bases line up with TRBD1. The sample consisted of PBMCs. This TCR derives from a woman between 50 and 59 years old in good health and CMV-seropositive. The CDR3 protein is CASSQGAGTGGLAKNSQYF. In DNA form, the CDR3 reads TGCGCCAGCAGCCAAGGGGCTGGGACAGGGGGCCTAGCCAAAAACAGTCAGTACTTC.